This T cell receptor (beta chain) was observed in a study of blood T cell repertoires in COVID-19. Whole-study context: T cells, B-cell-depleted T cells, or PBMCs provided the cDNA or gDNA that served as material.

Authors' data handling: Amplification with reference gene primers provided the estimates of nucleated cell counts. TCRdb's table, derived via immunoSEQ multiplex PCR, lists solely in-frame clones and lacks some. V and J calls and clone size come straight from that table; D and trimming were deduced from the DNA. The sample shows around 240,000 clones, roughly 80% of them seen only once. V dropped 9 bases and J dropped 0; count of bases not matched to a gene: 8. The V gene's germline CDR1 is KGHDR and CDR2 SFDVKD. The CDR3 runs 15 residues. The source is a woman aged 45-60 years with acute or convalescent COVID-19. This rearrangement joins TRBV24-1 to TRBJ2-3; 7 bases line up with TRBD1. The sequenced sample was peripheral blood. CDR3 sequence (DNA): TGTGCCACCGCCACAGGGGCCTCTAGCACAGATACGCAGTATTTT. Protein product: CATATGASSTDTQYF.